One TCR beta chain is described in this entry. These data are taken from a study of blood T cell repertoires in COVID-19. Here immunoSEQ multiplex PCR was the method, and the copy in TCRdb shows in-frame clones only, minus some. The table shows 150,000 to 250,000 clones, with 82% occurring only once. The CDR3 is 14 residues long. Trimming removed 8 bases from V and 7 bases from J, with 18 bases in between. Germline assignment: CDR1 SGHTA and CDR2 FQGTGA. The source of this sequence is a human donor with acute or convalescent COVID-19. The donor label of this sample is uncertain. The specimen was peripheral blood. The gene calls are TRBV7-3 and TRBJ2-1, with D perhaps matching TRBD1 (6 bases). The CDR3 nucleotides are TGTGCCAGCGCATACGGACAGTCGAATAATGAGCAGTTCTTC. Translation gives CASAYGQSNNEQFF.